The clone carrying this T cell receptor (beta chain) was detected once. Its antigen is not identified. The data belong to a study of human thymus T cells. The data were produced by immunoSEQ multiplex PCR, yet TCRdb's version contains in-frame clones alone and is incomplete. The profile shows some 130,000 clones, more than 90% of them singletons. Study-level results: Related work showed strongly overlapping thymic repertoires across unrelated individuals. Thymic and blood repertoires showed apparently biased V and J gene usage.

Resections obtained during corrective heart surgery supplied the thymus tissue. The J segment lost 10 bases and the V segment lost 3 bases, leaving 4 bases of the junction unmatched. The length of the CDR3 is 13 residues. Germline CDR1 and CDR2: SGHRS and YFSETQ. This sequence originates from a boy less than two years old with a congenital heart defect but otherwise immunologically healthy. Sequenced input: thymus tissue. V is TRBV5-1 and J is TRBJ1-2; TRBD1 aligns across 12 bases. CDR3 sequence (DNA): TGCGCCAGCAGCTCCGGGACAGGGGGCGACTACACCTTC. Amino acid sequence: CASSSGTGGDYTF.